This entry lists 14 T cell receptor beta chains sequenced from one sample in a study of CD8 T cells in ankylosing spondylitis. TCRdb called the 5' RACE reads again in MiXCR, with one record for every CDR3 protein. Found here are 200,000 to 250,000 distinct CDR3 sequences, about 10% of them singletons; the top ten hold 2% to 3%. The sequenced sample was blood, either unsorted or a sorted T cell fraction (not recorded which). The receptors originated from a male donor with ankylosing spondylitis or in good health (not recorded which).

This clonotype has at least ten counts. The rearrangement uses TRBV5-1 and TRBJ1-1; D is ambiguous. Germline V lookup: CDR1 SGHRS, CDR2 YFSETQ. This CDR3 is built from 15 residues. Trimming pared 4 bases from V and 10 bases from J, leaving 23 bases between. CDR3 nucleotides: TGCGCCAGCAGCCCGCTTCCCAACAGTCCTGAAGGAGCTTTCTTT. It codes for CASSPLPNSPEGAFF.

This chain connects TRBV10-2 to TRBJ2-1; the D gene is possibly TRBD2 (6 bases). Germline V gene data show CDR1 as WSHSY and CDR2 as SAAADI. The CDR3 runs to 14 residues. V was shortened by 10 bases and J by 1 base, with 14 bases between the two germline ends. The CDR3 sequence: CATKRGESYNEQFF. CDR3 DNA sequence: TGCGCCACCAAACGCGGGGAATCCTACAATGAGCAGTTCTTC.

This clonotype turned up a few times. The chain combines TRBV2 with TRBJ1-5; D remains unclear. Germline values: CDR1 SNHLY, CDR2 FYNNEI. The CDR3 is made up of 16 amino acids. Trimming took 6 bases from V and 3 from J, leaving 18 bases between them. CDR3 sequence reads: CASRLKSAPYNQPQHF. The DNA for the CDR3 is TGTGCCAGCAGACTAAAGTCGGCACCCTACAATCAGCCCCAGCATTTT.

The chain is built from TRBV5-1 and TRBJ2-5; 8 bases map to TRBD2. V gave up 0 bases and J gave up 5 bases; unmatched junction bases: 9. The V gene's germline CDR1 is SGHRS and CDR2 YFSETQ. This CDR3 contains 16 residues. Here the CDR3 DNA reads TGCGCCAGCAGCTTGGAACTAGCGGTGCCCGCGGAGACCCAGTACTTC. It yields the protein CASSLELAVPAETQYF.

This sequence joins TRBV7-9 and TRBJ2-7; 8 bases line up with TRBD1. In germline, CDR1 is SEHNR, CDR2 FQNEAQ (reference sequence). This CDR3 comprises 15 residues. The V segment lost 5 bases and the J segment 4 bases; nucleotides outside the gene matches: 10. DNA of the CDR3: TGTGCCAGCAGCCTAAGCAGGGGGCGCTTTTACGAGCAGTACTTC. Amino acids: CASSLSRGRFYEQYF.

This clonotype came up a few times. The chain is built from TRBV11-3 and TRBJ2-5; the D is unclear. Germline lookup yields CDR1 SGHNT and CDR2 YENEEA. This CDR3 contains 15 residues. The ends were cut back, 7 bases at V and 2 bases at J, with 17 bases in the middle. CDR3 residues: CASTPGAHSQETQYF. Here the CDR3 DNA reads TGTGCCAGCACCCCAGGCGCCCATTCACAAGAGACCCAGTACTTC.

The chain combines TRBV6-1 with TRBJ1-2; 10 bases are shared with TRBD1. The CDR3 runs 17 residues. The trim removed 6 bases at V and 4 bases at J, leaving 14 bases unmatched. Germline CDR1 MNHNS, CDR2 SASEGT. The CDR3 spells CASSRDFRDRGSYGYTF. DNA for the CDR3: TGTGCCAGCAGCCGTGACTTTAGGGACAGGGGTAGCTATGGCTACACCTTC.

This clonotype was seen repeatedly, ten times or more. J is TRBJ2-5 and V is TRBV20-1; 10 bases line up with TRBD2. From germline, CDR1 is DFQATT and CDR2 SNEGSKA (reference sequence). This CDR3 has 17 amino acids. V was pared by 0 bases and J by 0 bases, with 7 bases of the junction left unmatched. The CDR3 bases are TGCAGTGCTAGAGAGTCGAGCGGGGGGGAGTACCAAGAGACCCAGTACTTC. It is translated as CSARESSGGEYQETQYF.

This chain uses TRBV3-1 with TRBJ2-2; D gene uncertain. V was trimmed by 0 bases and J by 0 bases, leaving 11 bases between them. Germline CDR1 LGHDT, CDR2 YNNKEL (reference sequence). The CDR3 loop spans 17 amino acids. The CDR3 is CASSQDFGATNTGELFF. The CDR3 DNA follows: TGTGCCAGCAGCCAAGATTTCGGCGCTACGAACACCGGGGAGCTGTTTTTT.

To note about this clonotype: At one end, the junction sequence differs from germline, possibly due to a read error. The CDR3 nucleotides are TGTGCCAGCAGCTTCGGGGGGCTTGACAATGAGCAGCTCTTC. Amino acid sequence: CASSFGGLDNEQLF. The chain carries TRBV7-9 and TRBJ2-1, with D possibly being TRBD2 (7 bases). CDR1 and CDR2 (germline): SEHNR, FQNEAQ (reference sequence). The CDR3 has 14 amino acids.

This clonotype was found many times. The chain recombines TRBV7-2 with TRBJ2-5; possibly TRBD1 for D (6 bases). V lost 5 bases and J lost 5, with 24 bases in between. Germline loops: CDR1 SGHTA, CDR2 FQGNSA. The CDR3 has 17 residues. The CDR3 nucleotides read TGTGCCAGCAGCCCGAGAAAGAAAGGGGGTTGGGGGGAGACCCAGTACTTC. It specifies CASSPRKKGGWGETQYF. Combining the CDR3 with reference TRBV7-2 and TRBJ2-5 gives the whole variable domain GAGVSQSPSNKVTEKGKDVELRCDPISGHTALYWYRQSLGQGLEFLIYFQGNSAPDKSGLPSDRFSAERTGGSVSTLTIQRTQQEDSAVYLCASSPRKKGGWGETQYFGPGTRLLVL.

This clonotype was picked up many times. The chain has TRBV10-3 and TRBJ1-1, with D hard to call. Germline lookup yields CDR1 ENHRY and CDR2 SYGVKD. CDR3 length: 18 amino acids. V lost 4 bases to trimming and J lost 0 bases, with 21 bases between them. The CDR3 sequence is CAISGNEGANRLNTEAFF. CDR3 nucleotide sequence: TGTGCCATCAGTGGAAACGAGGGCGCGAACCGGTTGAACACTGAAGCTTTCTTT.

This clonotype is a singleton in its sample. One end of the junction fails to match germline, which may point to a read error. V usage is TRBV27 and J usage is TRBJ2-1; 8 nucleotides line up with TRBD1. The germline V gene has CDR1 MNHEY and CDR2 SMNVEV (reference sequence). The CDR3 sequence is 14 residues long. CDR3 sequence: CAGSRTGSYNEQFF. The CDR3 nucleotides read TGTGCCGGCAGTCGGACAGGGTCCTACAATGAGCAGTTCTTC.

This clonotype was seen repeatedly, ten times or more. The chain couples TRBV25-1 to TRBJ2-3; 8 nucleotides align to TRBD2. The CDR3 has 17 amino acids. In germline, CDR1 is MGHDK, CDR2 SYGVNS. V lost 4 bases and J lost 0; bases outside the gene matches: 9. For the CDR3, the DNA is TGTGCCAGCAGTGGAGAAAAGCGGGGGTTAAGCACAGATACGCAGTATTTT. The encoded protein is CASSGEKRGLSTDTQYF.